What follows are 19 T cell receptor beta chains derived from one specimen sequenced in a study of cytomegalovirus exposure and HLA in healthy donors. TCRdb keeps only in-frame clones here, not all; method: immunoSEQ multiplex PCR. Found here are around 250,000 clones, 90% of them singletons; the top ten hold 3.1%. The specimen sequenced was PBMCs. These receptors came from a woman in her twenties or thirties in good health and CMV-seronegative.

The chain joins TRBV2 to TRBJ1-4; D possibly corresponds to TRBD1 (5 bases). Trimming took off 7 bases at V and 4 bases at J, with 13 bases between the two ends. The CDR3 is made up of 14 amino acids. The germline CDR1 and CDR2 sequences are SNHLY and FYNNEI. This chain's CDR3 is CASIHRGYNEKLFF. CDR3 coding DNA: TGTGCCAGCATCCACCGGGGCTATAATGAAAAACTGTTTTTT.

The count of this clone is one. This rearrangement joins TRBV10-3 to TRBJ2-1; a weak D match, TRBD1 (6 bases). The germline gives CDR1 ENHRY, CDR2 SYGVKD. V was shortened by 6 bases and J by 2 bases, with 8 bases between the two germline ends. This CDR3 is built from 13 residues. CDR3 sequence: CAIRGAPYNEQFF. The CDR3 DNA reads as TGTGCCATCAGGGGGGCTCCCTACAATGAGCAGTTCTTC.

V and J are TRBV6-5 and TRBJ2-7, with D perhaps matching TRBD1 (6 bases). This CDR3 has 13 amino acids. CDR1 and CDR2 (germline): MNHEY, SVGAGI. V shed 6 bases and J shed 4 bases, with 13 bases lying between them. The CDR3: CASRKQGHYEQYF. CDR3 sequence (DNA): TGTGCCAGCAGGAAACAGGGCCATTACGAGCAGTACTTC.

This clone was picked up one time. This chain uses TRBV7-2 with TRBJ1-5, with a possible D match to TRBD1 (6 bases). The ends were cut back, 6 bases at V and 2 bases at J, with 11 bases in the middle. Germline V gene lookup returns CDR1 SGHTA and CDR2 FQGNSA. The CDR3 spans 14 residues. The CDR3 protein is CASRLQGGNQPQHF. The CDR3 DNA reads TGTGCCAGCAGACTACAGGGTGGCAATCAGCCCCAGCATTTT.

The CDR3 nucleotides read TGTGCCAGCAGCTGGGACAGGGGCGGCTATGGCTACACCTTC. Its translation is CASSWDRGGYGYTF. The gene calls are TRBV7-6 and TRBJ1-2; 10 bases map to TRBD1. The ends lost 4 bases at V and 4 bases at J; junction bases unmatched: 3. The CDR3 consists of 14 residues. CDR1 is SGHVS and CDR2 is FNYEAQ in the germline V gene.

The V gene is TRBV27, the J gene TRBJ2-7; the match to TRBD2 covers 13 bases. Germline assignment: CDR1 MNHEY and CDR2 SMNVEV (reference sequence). V dropped 6 bases and J dropped 6; count of bases not matched to a gene: 2. The CDR3 spans 13 residues. CDR3: CASRLAGGFEQYF. The CDR3 DNA reads TGTGCCAGCAGACTAGCGGGAGGGTTCGAGCAGTACTTC.

The chain combines TRBV29-1 with TRBJ2-7; 9 nucleotides align to TRBD1. The length of the CDR3 is 14 residues. Germline V gives CDR1 SQVTM, CDR2 ANQGSEA. V was clipped by 2 bases and J by 6 bases; unmatched bases: 8. DNA for the CDR3: TGCAGCGTTGAATCCCGGACAGGGGTGTCCGAGCAGTACTTC. This translates into CSVESRTGVSEQYF.

The gene calls are TRBV7-2 and TRBJ2-2; 7 bases map to TRBD2. V lost 5 bases, J lost 2 bases, and 2 bases stayed unmatched. Germline V gene data show CDR1 as SGHTA and CDR2 as FQGNSA. This CDR3 is 14 amino acids long. The CDR3 reads CASSPGLNTGELFF. CDR3 in DNA: TGTGCCAGCAGCCCGGGACTAAACACCGGGGAGCTGTTTTTT.

The genes are TRBV2 and TRBJ2-4; D possibly corresponds to TRBD1 (6 bases). Germline loops: CDR1 SNHLY, CDR2 FYNNEI. Trimming took 3 bases from V and 2 from J, leaving 11 bases between them. CDR3 length: 15 residues. CDR3 bases: TGTGCCAGCAGTGAGGTGGGGGCCCCCAAAAACATTCAGTACTTC. This codes for CASSEVGAPKNIQYF.

The chain has TRBV9 and TRBJ2-1; D is unresolved. V was clipped by 4 bases and J by 0 bases, with 14 bases between them. This CDR3 has 16 amino acids. Looked up from germline, CDR1 is SGDLS and CDR2 is YYNGEE. CDR3 residues: CASSPLRPSSYNEQFF. The CDR3 DNA reads TGTGCCAGCAGCCCCCTAAGGCCTAGCTCCTACAATGAGCAGTTCTTC.

This chain uses TRBV27 with TRBJ2-5; TRBD2 aligns across 14 bases. The junction had 15 bases not matched to a gene; V was cut back by 4 bases and J by 5 bases. This CDR3 is 19 amino acids long. The germline gives CDR1 MNHEY, CDR2 SMNVEV (reference sequence). The CDR3 reads CASSSLTPGLAGAGETQYF. The CDR3 nucleotides are TGTGCCAGCAGTTCCCTTACCCCGGGACTAGCGGGAGCCGGGGAGACCCAGTACTTC.

This chain connects TRBV7-9 to TRBJ2-5; no clear D. This CDR3 is built from 15 residues. Trimming pared 4 bases from V and 2 bases from J, leaving 14 bases between. CDR1 is SEHNR, CDR2 FQNEAQ, per germline (reference sequence). The CDR3 sequence: CASSSTESPQETQYF. The CDR3 nucleotides read TGTGCCAGCAGCTCAACAGAGTCCCCACAAGAGACCCAGTACTTC.

CDR3 sequence reads: CASNPTGGLYNEQFF. The DNA of the CDR3 is TGTGCCAGTAATCCGACAGGGGGTCTCTACAATGAGCAGTTCTTC. The chain employs TRBV19 and TRBJ2-1; 9 bases line up with TRBD1. CDR3 length equals 15 residues. CDR1 LNHDA and CDR2 SQIVND come from the germline V gene (reference sequence). J gave up 3 bases and V 7 bases, and 7 bases lay outside the gene matches. Together with reference TRBV19 and TRBJ2-1, the CDR3 gives the full variable domain: DGGITQSPKYLFRKEGQNVTLSCEQNLNHDAMYWYRQDPGQGLRLIYYSQIVNDFQKGDIAEGYSVSREKKESFPLTVTSAQKNPTAFYLCASNPTGGLYNEQFFGPGTRLTVL.

The chain has TRBV28 and TRBJ2-1; 7 bases line up with TRBD1. This CDR3 region has 15 residues. Germline CDR1 MDHEN, CDR2 SYDVKM. J lost 3 bases, V lost 3 bases, and 5 bases had no gene match. The CDR3 loop is CASSFRGSGYNEQFF. The CDR3 DNA sequence: TGTGCCAGCAGTTTCAGGGGGAGTGGCTACAATGAGCAGTTCTTC.

This chain connects TRBV6-1 to TRBJ2-2; D unclear. CDR1 is MNHNS and CDR2 is SASEGT in the germline V gene. CDR3 length equals 13 residues. Trimming cost V 2 bases and J 4 bases, with 5 bases left between them. The CDR3 sequence is CASSEHRTGELFF. DNA for the CDR3: TGTGCCAGCAGTGAACACCGCACCGGGGAGCTGTTTTTT.

This chain joins TRBV5-6 and TRBJ2-7, with 10 bases identical to TRBD1. The CDR3 runs to 17 residues. Germline assignment: CDR1 SGHDT and CDR2 YYEEEE. The J segment lost 2 bases and the V segment lost 4 bases, leaving 12 bases of the junction unmatched. CDR3 bases: TGTGCCAGCAGCCCCTCAAGATTCGGACAGGGGGCCTACGAGCAGTACTTC. The encoded protein is CASSPSRFGQGAYEQYF.

The V call is TRBV28, the J call TRBJ2-1; TRBD1 might be the D (6 bases). The germline gives CDR1 MDHEN, CDR2 SYDVKM. V shed 5 bases and J shed 8 bases, with 22 bases lying between them. The CDR3 runs 16 residues. CDR3 DNA: TGTGCCAGCAGTCTCAAGACAGGTAGGAGCAAGGATGAGCAGTTCTTC. This gives the protein CASSLKTGRSKDEQFF.

This chain joins TRBV12-2 and TRBJ1-5. TRBV12-2 is described as a pseudogene. The CDR3 sequence is 12 residues long. CDR3 in DNA: TGTGCAGCCAGAATGGACGATCGGCCCCAGCATTTT. Translated: CAARMDDRPQHF.

This clone was seen only once. CDR3 amino acids: CASSYFDETQYF. CDR3 bases: TGTGCCAGCAGTTATTTTGACGAGACCCAGTACTTC. The chain links TRBV6-6 to TRBJ2-5; no clear D. This CDR3 contains 12 residues. Looked up from germline, CDR1 is MNHNY and CDR2 is SVGAGI (reference sequence). Trimming took 3 bases from V and 5 from J, leaving 7 bases between them.